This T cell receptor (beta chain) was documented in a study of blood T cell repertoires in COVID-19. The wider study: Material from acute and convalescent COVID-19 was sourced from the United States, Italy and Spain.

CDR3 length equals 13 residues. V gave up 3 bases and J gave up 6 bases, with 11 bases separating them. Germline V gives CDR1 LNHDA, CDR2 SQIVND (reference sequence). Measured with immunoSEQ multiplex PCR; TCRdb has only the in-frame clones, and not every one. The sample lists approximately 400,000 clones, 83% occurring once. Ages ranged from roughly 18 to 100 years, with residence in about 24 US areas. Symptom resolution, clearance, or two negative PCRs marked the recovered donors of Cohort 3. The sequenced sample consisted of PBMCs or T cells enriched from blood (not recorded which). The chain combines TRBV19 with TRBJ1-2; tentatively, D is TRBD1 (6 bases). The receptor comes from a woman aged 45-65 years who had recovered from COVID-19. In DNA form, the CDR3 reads TGTGCCAGTAGTATCCGAGCAGGGGATGGCTACACCTTC. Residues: CASSIRAGDGYTF.